This T cell receptor beta chain originates from a study of cytomegalovirus exposure and HLA in healthy donors. In the study overall: Among about 179 million T cells, an earlier analysis found 117 million unique TCR beta sequences. Overall study results and limits: It was only CMV serostatus that was available as immune exposure information. Later on, an analysis tied roughly 17,000 TCR beta sequences to HLA alleles at 0.05 false discovery rate.

The PCR had 60 Vbeta and 13 Jbeta primers. Profiled with immunoSEQ multiplex PCR; TCRdb holds only in-frame clones, not every one. The data hold hundreds of thousands of clones, with almost 80% observed a single time. Notes on this clone: The antigen remains undetermined.

The length of the CDR3 is 11 residues. Germline V gene sequence: CDR1 MNHNY, CDR2 SVGAGI (reference sequence). Trimming removed 6 bases from V and 2 bases from J, with 3 bases in between. The TCR comes from a male donor in good health and CMV-seronegative. The chain combines TRBV6-6 with TRBJ2-3; D is unclear. The specimen was PBMCs. CDR3 coding DNA: TGTGCCAGCAGCCACACAGATACGCAGTATTTT. This sequence encodes CASSHTDTQYF.